These 5 T cell receptor beta chains originate from one sample sequenced in a study of T cell repertoires in cytomegalovirus infection. Their antigen targets remain unknown. One entry per CDR3 protein, called by TCRdb with MiXCR from the reads. Of some 700,000 distinct CDR3 sequences listed, 33% were seen once; the top ten hold 18%. This specimen was cultured PBMCs, taken from culture after CMV antigen stimulation. The origin of the receptors is a human donor in good health (CMV status not recorded). Some clones in this sample may be carry-over from other donors' samples.

This clonotype was counted between two and nine times. The V gene is TRBV7-2, the J gene TRBJ1-3; maybe TRBD1 (6 bases). CDR3 length equals 15 residues. In germline, CDR1 is SGHTA, CDR2 FQGNSA. Trimming stripped 4 bases from V and 2 bases from J, with 12 bases between. In DNA, the CDR3 is TGTGCCAGCAGCTCATCAGGGGTTACTGGAAACACCATATATTTT. Its protein product is CASSSSGVTGNTIYF.

This clonotype was detected a few times. J is TRBJ2-2 and V is TRBV10-3; D ambiguous. Deletions cut 4 bases from V and 5 bases from J, with 8 bases between. CDR3 length: 13 residues. The V gene's germline CDR1 is ENHRY and CDR2 SYGVKD. CDR3 coding DNA: TGTGCCATCAGTGGGGGTGGGACCGGGGAGCTGTTTTTT. It codes for CAISGGGTGELFF.

The CDR3 loop is CASSEGAGQGGNYYEQYF. For the CDR3, the DNA is TGTGCCAGCAGTGAAGGGGCCGGACAGGGCGGGAACTACTACGAGCAGTACTTC. The gene calls are TRBV2 and TRBJ2-7; 8 nucleotides align to TRBD1. This CDR3 is 18 amino acids long. The J segment lost 3 bases and the V segment lost 1 base, leaving 14 bases of the junction unmatched. Germline loops: CDR1 SNHLY, CDR2 FYNNEI. The full variable domain, completed using reference TRBV2 and TRBJ2-7, is EPEVTQTPSHQVTQMGQEVILRCVPISNHLYFYWYRQILGQKVEFLVSFYNNEISEKSEIFDDQFSVERPDGSNFTLKIRSTKLEDSAMYFCASSEGAGQGGNYYEQYFGPGTRLTVT.

This chain links TRBV12-3 or TRBV12-4 with TRBJ2-2; perhaps TRBD2 as D (5 bases). The CDR3 contains 15 residues. V lost 10 bases and J lost 5, with 20 bases in between. The CDR3 protein is CATFPGAPGTGELFF. CDR3 nucleotide sequence: TGTGCCACCTTTCCGGGCGCGCCGGGGACCGGGGAGCTGTTTTTT.

The chain has TRBV6-1 and TRBJ2-7; 9 bases align to TRBD1. The CDR3 length is 14 residues. Germline loops: CDR1 MNHNS, CDR2 SASEGT. The V and J ends lost 7 bases and 1 base, in that order; junction bases with no gene match: 5. CDR3 loop: CASNSGQGSYEQYF. CDR3 in DNA: TGTGCCAGCAACTCGGGACAGGGTTCCTACGAGCAGTACTTC.